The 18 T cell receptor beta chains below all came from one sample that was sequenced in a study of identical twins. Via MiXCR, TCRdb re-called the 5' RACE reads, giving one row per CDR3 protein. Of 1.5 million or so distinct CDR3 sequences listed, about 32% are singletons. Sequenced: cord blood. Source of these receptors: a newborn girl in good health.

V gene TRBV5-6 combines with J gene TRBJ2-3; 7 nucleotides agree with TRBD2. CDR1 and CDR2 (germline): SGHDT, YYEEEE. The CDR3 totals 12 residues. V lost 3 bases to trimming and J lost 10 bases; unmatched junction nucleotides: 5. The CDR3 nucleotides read TGTGCCAGCAGCTCTGACCGGGGGGCGCAGTATTTT. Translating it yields CASSSDRGAQYF.

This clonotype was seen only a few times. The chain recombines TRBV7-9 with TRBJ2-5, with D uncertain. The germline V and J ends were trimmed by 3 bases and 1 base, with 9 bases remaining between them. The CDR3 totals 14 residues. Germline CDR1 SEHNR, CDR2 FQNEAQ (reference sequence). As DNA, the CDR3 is TGTGCCAGCAGCTTTGCTGCGGCCCAAGAGACCCAGTACTTC. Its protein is CASSFAAAQETQYF.

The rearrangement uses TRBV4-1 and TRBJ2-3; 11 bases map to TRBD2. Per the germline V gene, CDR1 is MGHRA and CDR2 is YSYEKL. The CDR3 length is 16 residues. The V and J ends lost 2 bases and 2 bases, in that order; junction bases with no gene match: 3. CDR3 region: CASSQIAGGPTDTQYF. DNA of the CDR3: TGCGCCAGCAGCCAAATAGCGGGAGGGCCCACAGATACGCAGTATTTT.

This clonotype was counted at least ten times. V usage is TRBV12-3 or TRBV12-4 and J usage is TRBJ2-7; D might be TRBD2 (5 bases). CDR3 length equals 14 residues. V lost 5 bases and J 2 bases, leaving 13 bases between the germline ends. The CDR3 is CASSPLWRTYEQYF. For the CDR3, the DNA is TGTGCCAGCAGTCCCCTTTGGAGGACCTACGAGCAGTACTTC.

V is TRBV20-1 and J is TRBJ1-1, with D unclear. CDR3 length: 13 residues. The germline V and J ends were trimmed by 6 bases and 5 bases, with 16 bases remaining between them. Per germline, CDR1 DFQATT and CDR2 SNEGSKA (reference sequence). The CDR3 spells CSASLQRGTEAFF. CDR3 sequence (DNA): TGCAGTGCGAGCCTTCAACGAGGGACTGAAGCTTTCTTT.

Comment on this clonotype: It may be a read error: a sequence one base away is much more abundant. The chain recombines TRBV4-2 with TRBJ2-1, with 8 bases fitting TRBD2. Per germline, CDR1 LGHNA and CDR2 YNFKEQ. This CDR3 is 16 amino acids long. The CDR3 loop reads CASSPRLAGSYNGQFF. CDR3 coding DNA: TGTGCCAGCAGCCCCCGGCTAGCGGGCTCCTACAATGGGCAGTTCTTC.

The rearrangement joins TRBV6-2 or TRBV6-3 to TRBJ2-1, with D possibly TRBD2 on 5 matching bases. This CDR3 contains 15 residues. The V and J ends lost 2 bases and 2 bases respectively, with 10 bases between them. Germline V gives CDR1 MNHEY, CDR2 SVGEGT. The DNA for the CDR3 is TGTGCCAGCAGTTACAATCCCGGGGCCTACAATGAGCAGTTCTTC. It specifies CASSYNPGAYNEQFF.

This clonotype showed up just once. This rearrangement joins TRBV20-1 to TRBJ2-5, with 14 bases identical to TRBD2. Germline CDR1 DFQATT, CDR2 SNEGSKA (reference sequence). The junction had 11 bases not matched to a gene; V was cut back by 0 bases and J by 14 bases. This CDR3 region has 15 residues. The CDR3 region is CSARDRLAGGYEHYF. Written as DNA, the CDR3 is TGCAGTGCTAGAGACCGACTAGCGGGAGGGTACGAGCACTACTTC.

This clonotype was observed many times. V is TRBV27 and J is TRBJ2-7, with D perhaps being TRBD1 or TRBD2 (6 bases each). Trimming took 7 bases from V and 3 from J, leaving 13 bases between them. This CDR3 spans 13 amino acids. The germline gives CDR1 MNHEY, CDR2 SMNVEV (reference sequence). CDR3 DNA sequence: TGTGCCAGCACCAGGGGACTTTTCTACGAGCAGTACTTC. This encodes CASTRGLFYEQYF.

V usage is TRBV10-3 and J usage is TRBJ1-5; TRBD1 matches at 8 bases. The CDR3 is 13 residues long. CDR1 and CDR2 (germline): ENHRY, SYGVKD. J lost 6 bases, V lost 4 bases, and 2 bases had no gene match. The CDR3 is CAISADRVQPQHF. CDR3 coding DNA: TGTGCCATCAGTGCGGACAGGGTTCAGCCCCAGCATTTT.

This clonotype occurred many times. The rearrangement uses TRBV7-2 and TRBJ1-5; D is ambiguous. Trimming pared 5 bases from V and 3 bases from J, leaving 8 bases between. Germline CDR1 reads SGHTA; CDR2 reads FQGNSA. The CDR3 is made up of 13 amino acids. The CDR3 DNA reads TGTGCCAGCAGCCCTAGAACCAATCAGCCCCAGCATTTT. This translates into CASSPRTNQPQHF.

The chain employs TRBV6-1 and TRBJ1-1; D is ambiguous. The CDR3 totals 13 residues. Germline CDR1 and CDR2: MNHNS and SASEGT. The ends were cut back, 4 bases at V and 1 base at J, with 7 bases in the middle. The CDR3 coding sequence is TGTGCCAGCAGTGGCATCGGGAACACTGAAGCTTTCTTT. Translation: CASSGIGNTEAFF.

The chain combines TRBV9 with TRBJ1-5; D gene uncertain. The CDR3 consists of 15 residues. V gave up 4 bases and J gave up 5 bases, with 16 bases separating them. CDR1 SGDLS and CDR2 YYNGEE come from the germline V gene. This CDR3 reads CASSPSPNGDQPQHF. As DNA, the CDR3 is TGTGCCAGCAGCCCTAGCCCGAACGGGGATCAGCCCCAGCATTTT.

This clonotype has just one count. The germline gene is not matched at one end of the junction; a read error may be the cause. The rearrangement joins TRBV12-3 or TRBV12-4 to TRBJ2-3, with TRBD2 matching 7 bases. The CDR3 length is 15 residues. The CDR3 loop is CASSLGQTSTDTEYF. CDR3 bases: TGTGCCAGCAGTTTAGGACAGACTAGCACAGATACGGAGTATTTT.

The CDR3 region has the DNA TGTGCCACGGCGAGGGGGCGAGGCTATGGCTACACCTTC. Translated: CATARGRGYGYTF. The rearrangement uses TRBV24-1 and TRBJ1-2; 7 bases fit TRBD1. The trim removed 10 bases at V and 4 bases at J, leaving 8 bases unmatched. Looked up from germline, CDR1 is KGHDR and CDR2 is SFDVKD. There are 13 residues in the CDR3.

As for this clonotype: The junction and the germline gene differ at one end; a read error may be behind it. The CDR3 coding sequence is TGTGTCAGCAGCGTAGAGCCTAGGGATACGCAGTATTTT. Translating it yields CVSSVEPRDTQYF. V usage is TRBV9 and J usage is TRBJ2-3; D gene unclear. Germline V lookup: CDR1 SGDLS, CDR2 YYNGEE. The CDR3 totals 13 residues.

CDR3 sequence: CASTDLRRQENYGYTF. The CDR3 DNA sequence: TGTGCCAGCACCGATCTAAGGCGACAGGAGAACTATGGCTACACCTTC. The chain carries TRBV12-3 or TRBV12-4 and TRBJ1-2; the D gene is possibly TRBD1 (6 bases). The CDR3 runs to 16 residues. V was clipped by 7 bases and J by 2 bases, with 20 bases between them.

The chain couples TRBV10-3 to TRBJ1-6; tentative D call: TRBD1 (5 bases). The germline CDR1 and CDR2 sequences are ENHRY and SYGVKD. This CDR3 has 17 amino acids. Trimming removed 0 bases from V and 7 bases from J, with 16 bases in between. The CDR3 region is CAISESGLDSLNSPLHF. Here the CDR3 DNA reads TGTGCCATCAGTGAGTCGGGGTTAGACAGTCTGAATTCACCCCTCCACTTT.